The 9 T cell receptor beta chains given below trace back to one sample, sequenced in a study of metastatic and nonmetastatic thyroid tumors. Among the patients, none had received any treatment before thyroid surgery. With MiXCR, TCRdb called clones anew from the PCR reads. The repertoire holds around 15,000 clones, with about 20% as singletons. The material sequenced was adjacent normal tissue. The receptors come from a female donor with papillary thyroid cancer or a benign thyroid nodule (not recorded which). Some clones in this sample may be carry-over from other donors' samples.

The chain couples TRBV19 to TRBJ2-3; TRBD2 is a possible D gene (5 bases). CDR1 and CDR2 (germline): LNHDA, SQIVND (reference sequence). The CDR3 spans 17 residues. V lost 6 bases to trimming and J lost 2 bases, with 21 bases between them. The CDR3 region has the DNA TGTGCCAGTAGAGCTCGGGGTCGGGCGGAGTCCACAGATACGCAGTATTTT. Translation: CASRARGRAESTDTQYF.

The chain has TRBV20-1 and TRBJ2-1, with 13 bases fitting TRBD2. Germline V lookup: CDR1 DFQATT, CDR2 SNEGSKA (reference sequence). V was pared by 5 bases and J by 9 bases, with 16 bases of the junction left unmatched. The CDR3 covers 17 residues. The CDR3 protein is CSAALPTTSGRAGEQFF. DNA of the CDR3: TGCAGTGCTGCCCTACCGACTACTAGCGGGAGGGCCGGTGAGCAGTTCTTC.

On this clone: Given the absence of the conserved phenylalanine or tryptophan at the CDR3 end, a read error is likely. This chain connects TRBV2 to TRBJ1-1; D gene ambiguous. Germline V CDR1 and CDR2: SNHLY, FYNNEI. This CDR3 has 12 residues. V was clipped by 7 bases and J by 4 bases, with 10 bases between them. As DNA, the CDR3 is TGTGCCAGCACCGGGGAGAGCACTGAAGCTTTCTCT. This gives the protein CASTGESTEAFS.

This clone was counted ten times or more. The V call is TRBV12-3 or TRBV12-4, the J call TRBJ2-7; the D is unclear. This CDR3 contains 13 residues. Trimming took 0 bases from V and 5 from J, leaving 8 bases between them. The CDR3 loop is CASSLAQGHEQYF. Here the CDR3 DNA reads TGTGCCAGCAGTTTAGCGCAAGGGCACGAGCAGTACTTC.

Remarks on this clone: A much larger clone differs from this one at a single base, so this may be a read error. V is TRBV20-1 and J is TRBJ2-2; possible D gene TRBD2, 6 bases. Looked up from germline, CDR1 is DFQATT and CDR2 is SNEGSKA (reference sequence). The CDR3 runs to 17 residues. Written as DNA, the CDR3 is TGCAGTGCTAGAGAGTTGGGAGCGGGCAGGAACACCGTGGAGCTGTTTTTT. Residues: CSARELGAGRNTVELFF.

This clone was picked up a small number of times. This rearrangement joins TRBV12-3 or TRBV12-4 to TRBJ2-1, with 7 bases aligning to TRBD2. This CDR3 is built from 13 residues. Trimming took 7 bases from V and 10 from J; bases not matched to a gene: 10. The CDR3 loop is CASIKRLAGEQFF. CDR3 DNA: TGTGCCAGCATCAAACGACTAGCAGGCGAGCAGTTCTTC.

The chain carries TRBV6-1 and TRBJ2-7; 12 nucleotides match TRBD2. Germline lookup yields CDR1 MNHNS and CDR2 SASEGT. CDR3 length equals 15 residues. V dropped 7 bases and J dropped 6; count of bases not matched to a gene: 10. CDR3 bases: TGTGCCAGCACCGAGGGGCTAGCGGGAGGGGGCGAGCAGTACTTC. Protein sequence: CASTEGLAGGGEQYF.

The chain has TRBV30 and TRBJ1-1; D gene ambiguous. V lost 5 bases and J lost 7, with 11 bases in between. Germline CDR1 and CDR2: GTSNPN and SVGIG (reference sequence). This CDR3 contains 11 residues. The CDR3 DNA reads as TGTGCCTGGGGCCAGGAGGGTGAAGCTTTCTTT. Translating it yields CAWGQEGEAFF.

This clone was observed a few times. The rearrangement links TRBV12-3 or TRBV12-4 to TRBJ1-2; TRBD1 matches 7 bases. The J segment lost 0 bases and the V segment lost 1 base, leaving 2 bases of the junction unmatched. This CDR3 comprises 15 residues. The CDR3 here is CASSLGQGSNYGYTF. DNA for the CDR3: TGTGCCAGCAGTTTAGGACAGGGTTCTAACTATGGCTACACCTTC.